This paragraph reports one T cell receptor beta chain. Only in-frame clones appear in the TCRdb table, and some are missing; sequencing was by immunoSEQ multiplex PCR. This sample has about 68,000 clones, with 95% to 98% found just once. CDR1 and CDR2 from the germline V gene are LNHDA and SQIVND (reference sequence). The CDR3 is 14 amino acids. Trimming removed 3 bases at V and 4 bases at J, with 9 bases between. This entry belongs to a study of technical replicates of blood from several donors. The material sequenced was T cells isolated from PBMCs. The chain combines TRBV19 with TRBJ1-4; D might be TRBD1 (6 bases). This TCR derives from a human donor in good health. CDR3 residues: CASSIRQDNEKLFF. The DNA of the CDR3 is TGTGCCAGTAGTATCCGACAGGATAATGAAAAACTGTTTTTT.